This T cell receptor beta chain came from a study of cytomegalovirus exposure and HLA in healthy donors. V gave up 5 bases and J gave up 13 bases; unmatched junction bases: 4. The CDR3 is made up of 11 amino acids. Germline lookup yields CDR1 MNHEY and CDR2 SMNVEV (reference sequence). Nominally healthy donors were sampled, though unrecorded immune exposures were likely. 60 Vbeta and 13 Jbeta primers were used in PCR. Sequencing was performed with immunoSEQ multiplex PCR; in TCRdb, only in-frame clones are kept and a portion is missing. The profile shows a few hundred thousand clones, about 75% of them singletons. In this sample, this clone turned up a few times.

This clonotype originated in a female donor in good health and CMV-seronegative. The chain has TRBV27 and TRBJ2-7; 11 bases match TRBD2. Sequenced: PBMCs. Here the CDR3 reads CASSLAGGTYF. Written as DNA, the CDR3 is TGTGCCAGCAGTCTAGCGGGAGGAACATACTTC.